This entry is about one T cell receptor (beta chain). The sample originates from a study of beta chain features in type 1 diabetes. Study summary: Similarity in age, gender and cell yields was seen between patients and healthy donors.

The authors sorted CD4+ naive, central memory, regulatory and stem cell-like memory cells via CD45RO/CCR7/CD25/CD127/CD95/CD27. Sorting gave populations that all exceeded 98% purity. J was trimmed by 1 base and V by 2 bases; bases with no gene match: 1. Germline CDR1 is SGHNT and CDR2 is YYREEE (reference sequence). The CDR3 has 14 amino acids. What was sequenced were expressed TCRB transcripts, since all of the isolated RNA had been reverse transcribed. Sequencing was performed with immunoSEQ multiplex PCR; in TCRdb, only in-frame clones are kept and a portion is missing. The sample includes some 150,000 clones, under 60% of them seen just once.

Sequencing was performed on Tregs from blood. This chain uses TRBV5-4 with TRBJ1-1; 8 nucleotides align to TRBD1. The TCR sequence derives from a man younger than 30 in good health. CDR3 sequence reads: CASSFGQGNTEAFF. DNA for the CDR3: TGTGCCAGCAGCTTCGGACAGGGGAACACTGAAGCTTTCTTT.